This TCR beta chain was recorded in a study of blood T cell repertoires in COVID-19. Study information: Italy, Spain and the United States were the sources of the convalescent and acute COVID-19 samples. From T cells, B-cell-depleted T cells, or PBMCs came the material, which was cDNA or gDNA.

With 5 bases removed from V and 1 base from J, the gap between germline ends came to 18 bases. Germline V gives CDR1 SGHTA, CDR2 FQGNSA. This CDR3 region has 17 residues. Original processing notes: Cell counts per sample came from amplifying reference gene primers. Only in-frame clones appear in the TCRdb table, and some are missing; sequencing was by immunoSEQ multiplex PCR. That table furnishes V, J and clone size, whereas the DNA furnished D and trimming. Among a few hundred thousand clones listed, around four fifths were seen once. The origin of this receptor is an elderly woman with COVID-19, enrolled during active disease. Sequenced material: peripheral blood. The chain has TRBV7-2 and TRBJ1-5, with D maybe TRBD1 (5 bases). The CDR3 DNA sequence: TGTGCCAGCAGCCCCTACGGGACGGGGGGGAGCAATCAGCCCCAGCATTTT. This encodes CASSPYGTGGSNQPQHF.